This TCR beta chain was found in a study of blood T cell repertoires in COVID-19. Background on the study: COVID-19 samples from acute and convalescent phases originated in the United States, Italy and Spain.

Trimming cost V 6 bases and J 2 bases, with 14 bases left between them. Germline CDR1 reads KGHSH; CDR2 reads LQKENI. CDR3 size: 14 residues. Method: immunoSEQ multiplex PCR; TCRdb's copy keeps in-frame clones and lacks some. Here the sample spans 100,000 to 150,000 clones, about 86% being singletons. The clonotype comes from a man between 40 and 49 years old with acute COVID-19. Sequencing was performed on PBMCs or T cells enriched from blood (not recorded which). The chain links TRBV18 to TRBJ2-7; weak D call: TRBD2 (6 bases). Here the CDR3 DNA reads TGTGCCAGCTCGCCGGGACTCCGGACCTACGAGCAGTACTTC. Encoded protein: CASSPGLRTYEQYF.